This T cell receptor (beta chain) is drawn from a study of cytomegalovirus exposure and HLA in healthy donors. This clone was seen more than once but under ten times. PCR involved 60 Vbeta and 13 Jbeta primers. Some clones are missing from TCRdb's copy, which holds only in-frame ones; the method was immunoSEQ multiplex PCR. The data hold 160,000 or so clones, with around 84% observed a single time. This cohort consisted of healthy bone marrow donors. The CDR3 consists of 16 residues. The V end was cut by 6 bases, the J end by 4 bases, with 16 bases between. Per germline, CDR1 SGHAT and CDR2 FQNNGV. Sample: PBMCs. The receptor was isolated from a male donor in good health and CMV-seropositive. V and J are TRBV11-2 and TRBJ2-6, with D perhaps matching TRBD2 (6 bases). The CDR3 region is CASRPVRTKGANVLTF. The CDR3 DNA reads as TGTGCCAGCAGACCAGTCAGGACTAAAGGGGCCAACGTCCTGACTTTC. Variable domain in full (rest from reference TRBV11-2 and TRBJ2-6): EAGVAQSPRYKIIEKRQSVAFWCNPISGHATLYWYQQILGQGPKLLIQFQNNGVVDDSQLPKDRFSAERLKGVDSTLKIQPAKLEDSAVYLCASRPVRTKGANVLTFGAGSRLTVL.